A selection of T cell receptor beta chains follows, all from one sample in a study of cytomegalovirus exposure and HLA in healthy donors. Repertoires were generated with immunoSEQ multiplex PCR, while TCRdb's copy carries only in-frame clones and drops some. This table holds some 130,000 clones, roughly 79% found once. Sequencing was carried out using PBMCs. These receptors were taken from a man under 40 in good health and CMV-seronegative. CDR3s include the opening cysteine and the closing phenylalanine or tryptophan.

>TRBJ1-1|16|TRBV6-6
CASSYTQGQGAGEAFF
>TRBJ1-4|14|TRBV25-1
CASSEGTGGEKLFF
>TRBJ2-7|13|TRBV29-1
CSVLAGDHYEQYF
>TRBJ2-3|15|TRBV4-3
CASSPGGQGSNTQYF
>TRBJ1-1|14|TRBV9
CASSAHGRNTEAFF
>TRBJ1-1|15|TRBV19
CASSRAREGVPEAFF
>TRBJ2-7|15|TRBV5-4
CASSIRDRGSYEQYF
>TRBJ1-5|13|TRBV19
CASTWGVGQPQHF
>TRBJ1-5|16|TRBV19
CASSEGGKGTNQPQHF
>TRBJ1-2|14|TRBV5-1
CASSLGTANYGYTF
>TRBJ1-5|13|TRBV6-1
CASSEGLWGKQHF
>TRBJ1-3|16|TRBV6-5
CASSYSGDSSGNTIYF
>TRBJ1-4|14|TRBV4-1
CASSLTGVNEKLFF
>TRBJ1-4|12|TRBV29-1
CSAGTGDEKLFF
>TRBJ1-6|13|TRBV7-3
CASSLTYNSPLHF
>TRBJ1-2|13|TRBV6-5
CASSPEGHYGYTF
>TRBJ1-5|14|TRBV5-1
CASSLAGGFQPQHF
>TRBJ2-2|17|TRBV4-1
CATQSPSGGPNTGELFF
>TRBJ1-2|17|TRBV9
CASSVGAYLTEGDGYTF
>TRBJ1-5|14|TRBV28
CASSFTGGIQPQHF
>TRBJ1-1|12|TRBV30
CAWSDRGTEAFF
>TRBJ1-1|13|TRBV19
CASSIDGGQATFF